Below are 2 T cell receptor beta chains sequenced from a single sample in a study of T cell repertoires in chronic hepatitis B. Measured with immunoSEQ multiplex PCR; TCRdb has only the in-frame clones, and not every one. The sample shows 500 or so clones, almost 85% of them seen only once. Sequenced: HBV polymerase (pol387) epitope-specific CD8+ T cells from PBMCs. The receptors originated from a human donor with chronic hepatitis B virus infection.

The rearrangement links TRBV27 to TRBJ2-7, with D possibly called TRBD1 or TRBD2 (5 bases each). The germline V gene encodes CDR1 MNHEY and CDR2 SMNVEV (reference sequence). The CDR3 totals 12 residues. V dropped 3 bases and J dropped 5 bases, with 8 bases sitting between them. CDR3 nucleotide sequence: TGTGCCAGCAGTTTTTGGGGGAACGAGCAGTACTTC. Encoded protein: CASSFWGNEQYF.

V gene TRBV5-1 combines with J gene TRBJ2-5, with TRBD2 as a possible D gene (6 bases). The CDR3 is 16 amino acids. Trimming removed 1 base from V and 1 base from J, with 14 bases in between. Germline V gives CDR1 SGHRS, CDR2 YFSETQ. The CDR3 is CASSLPSLLAQETQYF. In DNA form, the CDR3 reads TGCGCCAGCAGCTTGCCCTCCTTACTAGCCCAAGAGACCCAGTACTTC.